The rows below give T cell receptor beta chains drawn from one sample of a study of blood T cell repertoires in COVID-19. Here immunoSEQ multiplex PCR was the method, and the copy in TCRdb shows in-frame clones only, minus some. This table has about 47,000 clones, roughly four fifths appearing once. Sequencing input: peripheral blood. The receptor set was obtained from a woman of 80 years or more with COVID-19, enrolled during active disease. Each CDR3 is given without its conserved first and last residue.

j_gene | v_gene | CDR3aa
TRBJ1-1 | TRBV12-5 | ASGLVRLLNTEAF
TRBJ2-1 | TRBV19 | ASSREWGYNEQF
TRBJ2-7 | TRBV5-6 | ASSLVGTDYEQY
TRBJ1-2 | TRBV6-5 | ASPDRGRGGYT
TRBJ2-1 | TRBV5-5 | ASSSGWIAGGARDNEQF
TRBJ2-7 | TRBV28 | ASRQQRLWDEQY
TRBJ2-5 | TRBV3-1/TRBV3-2 | ASSLRGQETQY
TRBJ1-2 | TRBV30 | AWSSLPNYGYT
TRBJ2-1 | TRBV2 | ASGTGPYNEQF
TRBJ2-1 | TRBV4-1 | ASSQPGQGSYNEQF
TRBJ1-2 | TRBV11-2 | ASRSTYGYT
TRBJ2-1 | TRBV28 | ASRRAGPRRLNEQF
TRBJ1-3 | TRBV2 | ARKKQGTGNTIY
TRBJ1-1 | TRBV2 | ASSDRPTNTEAF
TRBJ2-5 | TRBV30 | AWSPGVPGAQY
TRBJ2-3 | TRBV5-6 | ASSLGGRTGADTQY
TRBJ1-2 | TRBV6-5 | ASSPGGLYGYT
TRBJ2-3 | TRBV12-3/TRBV12-4 | ASSSLLDTQY
TRBJ1-2 | TRBV5-4 | ASSTPGQGNGYT
TRBJ2-1 | TRBV30 | ASNPTGLGNEQF
TRBJ2-1 | TRBV7-3 | ASSAPDFAEQF
TRBJ1-3 | TRBV7-9 | ASSLAGRAGNTIY
TRBJ1-1 | TRBV12-3/TRBV12-4 | ASRRQLNTEAF
TRBJ2-3 | TRBV14 | ASSTRPSGADTQY
TRBJ1-1 | TRBV10-3 | AISESDGINTEAF
TRBJ2-2 | TRBV5-8 | ASSFGGFTGELF
TRBJ2-1 | TRBV4-1 | ASSQASGRGNEQF
TRBJ2-1 | TRBV27 | ASSFYGGNEQF
TRBJ2-7 | TRBV24-1 | ATSDSSGRSGYEQY
TRBJ2-4 | TRBV18 | ASSPTGSAKNIQY
TRBJ2-3 | TRBV28 | ASSLLRTSGLSAQY
TRBJ2-1 | TRBV29-1 | SGSDGSWNEQF
TRBJ2-7 | TRBV7-2 | ASSRRGVAGGHEQY
TRBJ2-5 | TRBV9 | ASSAGTTPRETQY
TRBJ1-1 | TRBV9 | ASTGTGRTEAF
TRBJ2-2 | TRBV7-8 | ASSPGGSGSTGELF
TRBJ1-1 | TRBV9 | ASSKKELNTEAF
TRBJ2-7 | TRBV30 | AWTLRGGHEQY
TRBJ2-3 | TRBV7-3 | ASSLNRNTDTQY
TRBJ2-5 | TRBV2 | ASSPPGQWETQY
TRBJ2-2 | TRBV3-1/TRBV3-2 | ASSLGGAANTGELF
TRBJ2-5 | TRBV27 | ASSPIGGSGSTQY
TRBJ2-1 | TRBV4-2 | ASSQGTSGDEQF
TRBJ2-2 | TRBV7-9 | ATIEKVAGVGGELF
TRBJ2-7 | TRBV28 | ASTLGFRGPSYEQY
TRBJ2-7 | TRBV6-5 | ASRRLQGEQY
TRBJ2-3 | TRBV18 | ASSPRVLRTDTQY
TRBJ2-7 | TRBV3-1/TRBV3-2 | ASSHKREANYEQY
TRBJ2-7 | TRBV5-1 | ASSSTGSSYEQY
TRBJ2-2 | TRBV4-1 | ASSQNGVTGELF
TRBJ2-7 | TRBV18 | ASSPDRDGTLPYEQY
TRBJ2-3 | TRBV18 | ASSSGHSTDTQY
TRBJ2-7 | TRBV7-9 | ASSQGSSHEQY
TRBJ2-2 | TRBV30 | ACRTGGYTGELF
TRBJ2-3 | TRBV6-2/TRBV6-3 | ASSLQRTDTQY
TRBJ2-5 | TRBV30 | AGGAERGRETQY
TRBJ1-5 | TRBV6-5 | ASSQQGSNQPQH
TRBJ2-2 | TRBV9 | ASSVVSPGGPHTGELF